This TCR beta chain was sequenced in a study of T cell responses to AZD1222 COVID-19 vaccine. Broader study findings: Sampling captured repertoires only after the peak T cell response. Spike-specific TCR depth and breadth grew after two AZD1222 doses. Females outnumbered males among donors, who were mostly white British; clonal diversity was possibly underestimated.

The method was immunoSEQ multiplex PCR; TCRdb's version includes in-frame clones alone and lacks a portion of them. The profile shows about 140,000 clones, approximately 92% of them singletons. About this clone itself: Its antigen is currently unknown.

The CDR3 consists of 17 residues. V was trimmed by 5 bases and J by 4 bases, leaving 21 bases between them. Germline CDR1 and CDR2: LNHDA and SQIVND (reference sequence). The receptor was isolated from an adult who received the AZD1222 COVID-19 vaccine. Source: peripheral blood, taken 28 days after the second AZD1222 dose. The V gene is TRBV19, the J gene TRBJ1-5; tentatively, D is TRBD1 (6 bases). The CDR3 DNA reads TGTGCCAGTAGTGCGGCGATACTGGGGGGCTTTAATCAGCCCCAGCATTTT. Its translation is CASSAAILGGFNQPQHF.